This T cell receptor beta chain originates from a study of cytomegalovirus exposure and HLA in healthy donors. Turning to this clone: Its antigen is unknown.

Broader study findings: The authors assumed roughly uniform sequencing depth across donors for presence/absence analyses.

V was trimmed by 4 bases and J by 10 bases, leaving 11 bases between them. CDR3 length: 13 residues. Germline CDR1 reads SGHDN; CDR2 reads FVKESK. The PCR had 60 Vbeta and 13 Jbeta primers. As handled by the study authors: Later work found around 85 million unique TCR beta chains, with 9.5 million to 11 million shared. Sequencing used immunoSEQ multiplex PCR; TCRdb keeps in-frame clones, though not all of them. That table furnishes V, J and clone size, whereas the DNA furnished D and trimming. The table has some 110,000 clones, approximately 79% seen once. The chain combines TRBV14 with TRBJ1-6; tentative D call: TRBD1 (5 bases). This clonotype was obtained from a man in his 60s in good health and CMV-seronegative. Sequencing used PBMCs. The CDR3 here is CASSRQWNSPLHF. As DNA, the CDR3 is TGTGCCAGCAGCCGACAGTGGAACTCACCCCTCCACTTT. Combining the CDR3 with reference TRBV14 and TRBJ1-6 gives the whole variable domain EAGVTQFPSHSVIEKGQTVTLRCDPISGHDNLYWYRRVMGKEIKFLLHFVKESKQDESGMPNNRFLAERTGGTYSTLKVQPAELEDSGVYFCASSRQWNSPLHFGNGTRLTVT.